Each of the 4 T cell receptor beta chains below was sequenced from the same sample in a study of response to subunit inactivated influenza vaccine. TCRdb redid the calling of the RT-PCR reads with MiXCR, one entry per CDR3 protein. The top ten hold around 10% of the sample, which has more than 550,000 distinct CDR3 sequences, about 11% seen once. The same sample was also used in a study of T cells expressing NK-cell markers. That work adds: With UMIs, 5'RACE template switching was used to make TCR beta cDNA.

Sequenced here: PBMCs from blood, sampled on the day of vaccination. The receptors were sampled from a man aged 50 or older who received an inactivated influenza vaccine.

The chain carries TRBV10-3 and TRBJ1-1, with 9 bases that match TRBD1. V lost 6 bases and J lost 0; bases outside the gene matches: 2. The CDR3 runs to 14 residues. Germline-derived CDR1 and CDR2 are ENHRY and SYGVKD. CDR3 coding DNA: TGTGCCATCAGGAGGACAGGGGTGAACACTGAAGCTTTCTTT. The encoded protein is CAIRRTGVNTEAFF.

The J gene is TRBJ2-3, the V gene TRBV18; D not certain. Germline loops: CDR1 KGHSH, CDR2 LQKENI. With 1 base removed from V and 0 bases from J, the gap between germline ends came to 8 bases. The CDR3 totals 15 residues. The CDR3 DNA reads as TGTGCCAGCTCACCACTTCCGCTTAGCACAGATACGCAGTATTTT. Protein sequence: CASSPLPLSTDTQYF.

The V gene is TRBV6-1, the J gene TRBJ2-1; either TRBD1 or TRBD2 may supply D (5 bases each). Germline V gene sequence: CDR1 MNHNS, CDR2 SASEGT. The CDR3 length is 14 residues. Trimming removed 6 bases from V and 6 bases from J, with 15 bases in between. This CDR3 is CASSETPGSNEQFF. The DNA for the CDR3 is TGTGCCAGCAGCGAAACCCCAGGGAGCAATGAGCAGTTCTTC.

This chain uses TRBV20-1 with TRBJ1-5; a possible D gene is TRBD1 (5 bases). Germline CDR1 DFQATT, CDR2 SNEGSKA (reference sequence). The CDR3 contains 14 residues. Trimming shortened V by 4 bases and J by 0 bases, and 10 bases separated the two germline ends. The CDR3 protein is CSATGRSSNQPQHF. As DNA, the CDR3 is TGCAGTGCTACGGGACGTTCTAGCAATCAGCCCCAGCATTTT.